The source of this TCR beta chain is a study of robustness of blood B and T cell sequencing (dated by TCRdb to the late 2010s). Broadly, across the study: The study aimed to determine how much peripheral blood is needed to reliably characterize an individual's TCRbeta and IgG repertoires. In each of the roughly eleven independently drawn blood samples, both the TCRbeta and the IgG repertoires were quantified. As technical replicates, two replicate TCRbeta cDNA libraries were prepared from one shared RNA pool derived from a single 10 ml draw. Broader findings and caveats from the paper: Across technical replicate libraries, about 95% of the top 10,000 TCRbeta clonotypes in one library were also found in the other. The 1,000 most abundant TCRbeta clonotypes from the pooled draws were detected in every single 10 ml sample. Combining 3 or 4 tubes (about 27-45 ml blood) brought coverage of the top 10,000 TCRbeta clonotypes close to saturation. Because EDTA tubes had to be fractionated immediately, the use of EDTA tubes in multi-site collections was limited. Pooling tubes did not increase the overlap of rare TCRbeta clonotypes, which implies that much larger blood volumes would be needed to capture rare TCRbeta clonotypes. The TCRbeta rarefaction curves did not fully level off, which suggests under-sequencing or many low-abundance clonotypes. Evidence of cross-contamination, likely caused by batch processing, was seen in one pair of TCRbeta libraries, and the UMI-sequence pairs shared between the two libraries were removed.

Library prep was done by PCR. TCRdb shows the sequencer as Illumina MiSeq. Synthesis of cDNA relied on SMARTScribe reverse transcriptase together with a 5' template-switch oligo that added a universal priming site. A 12-nucleotide random unique molecular identifier (UMI) was carried by the template-switch oligo, and each cDNA molecule was tagged with this UMI. During reverse transcription, TCRbeta transcripts were targeted by chain-specific reverse primers. Uracil DNA glycosylase treatment was used to remove residual template-switch adapters, and a Qiagen MinElute kit was used to purify the cDNA. For the first PCR, KAPA HiFi HotStart ReadyMix was used for roughly 23 cycles, with amplification split across four 50 ul reactions containing step-out primers. First-round PCR products were gel-purified before further amplification. Illumina Nextera adapters were attached in a second PCR of approximately 8 cycles, and the libraries were then purified and pooled. A 50-nucleotide 5' read captured the UMI barcode for each TCRbeta molecule. The study's processing was this. Using the MIGEC toolkit, reads were grouped by UMI into consensus reads. Forward and reverse consensus reads were merged with PEAR to produce final reads. A custom decontamination script removed identical UMI-sequence pairs shared across libraries, treating them as cross-sample contamination. MIGMAP, a wrapper around IgBLAST, was used for V(D)J assignment and CDR3 extraction. TCR clonotypes were defined by identical V gene, J gene and CDR3 amino acid sequence, and CDR1 and CDR2 were left unsequenced. The public reads were run again by TCRdb, first through fastp at Q25 and then through MiXCR, and only productive beta chains were kept. Entries are consolidated by CDR3 protein sequence, retaining the most common genes and DNA. The V and J calls reflect TCRdb's pipeline rather than the authors' work. This sample gives 1,500 to 2,000 distinct CDR3 sequences in total; more than 40% of them show up just once. The ten largest clonotypes hold 30% to 40% of the sample.

TCRbeta repertoires were quantified from mRNA rather than genomic DNA, which captures expressed receptors. Buffy coat leukocytes were collected into Trizol, and RNA was extracted with the Direct-zol RNA MiniPrep Plus kit without cell sorting. EDTA blood tubes were spun right away at 4 degrees C to separate plasma, buffy coat and red blood cells. Its CDR3 holds 13 amino acids, cysteine through phenylalanine. Just CDR3 DNA is preserved here, 39 bases in frame from base 1. CDR1 is given as ENHRY and CDR2 as SYGVKD, both from the germline V gene. The V end loses 6 bases and the J end loses 2 bases, and a stretch of 11 bases separates them. Details on this clonotype: The antigen it binds to is not known. One base away there is no much larger clone; base qualities are not given.

Recombination joined TRBV10-3 with TRBJ2-7; the D gene cannot be resolved beyond TRBD1 or TRBD2, each matching 5 bases. Input material: peripheral blood. This clonotype was sampled from a human donor in good health. At the DNA level, the sequence is TGTGCCATCAGGGGGGACGGGACCTACGAGCAGTACTTC. It encodes CAIRGDGTYEQYF.